The 13 T cell receptor beta chains below were found in one sample sequenced in a study of blood T cell repertoires in COVID-19. Generated by immunoSEQ multiplex PCR, the TCRdb table keeps only in-frame clones and is missing some. The table has 40,000 or so clones, 75% to 85% seen once. The sample was peripheral blood. These receptor sequences come from an older man with acute or convalescent COVID-19.

In its sample, this clone was seen a few times. The chain has TRBV7-9 and TRBJ1-2; D gene unclear. Germline V lookup: CDR1 SEHNR, CDR2 FQNEAQ (reference sequence). The V end was cut by 1 base, the J end by 6 bases, with 15 bases between. The CDR3 runs 15 residues. This chain's CDR3 is CASSLGSPDLDGYTF. The CDR3 nucleotides read TGTGCCAGCAGCTTAGGGTCCCCTGACTTGGATGGCTACACCTTC.

This sequence joins TRBV28 and TRBJ2-7; 10 bases line up with TRBD1. This CDR3 comprises 16 residues. Germline lookup yields CDR1 MDHEN and CDR2 SYDVKM. V dropped 3 bases and J dropped 3; count of bases not matched to a gene: 8. The CDR3 DNA follows: TGTGCCAGCAGTTTCATGGAGTGGGACAGGGGCTACGAGCAGTACTTC. Translation: CASSFMEWDRGYEQYF.

In this sample, this clone turned up a few times. This sequence joins TRBV25-1 and TRBJ1-4; weak D call: TRBD1 (6 bases). From germline, CDR1 is MGHDK and CDR2 SYGVNS. V shed 4 bases and J shed 4 bases, with 16 bases lying between them. The CDR3 has 16 residues. CDR3: CASSAPYRVLNEKLFF. CDR3 in DNA: TGTGCCAGCAGTGCACCCTACAGGGTCCTTAATGAAAAACTGTTTTTT.

This clone has more than one count but fewer than ten. The chain carries TRBV18 and TRBJ1-2; 9 nucleotides line up with TRBD1. Trimming cost V 4 bases and J 8 bases; bases outside gene matches: 17. Germline CDR1 is KGHSH and CDR2 is LQKENI. This CDR3 spans 17 amino acids. The CDR3 is CASSQGTGTAFTWGYTF. The CDR3 coding sequence is TGTGCCAGCTCACAGGGGACAGGGACTGCCTTTACGTGGGGCTACACCTTC.

This chain connects TRBV25-1 to TRBJ2-6, with TRBD1 matching 8 bases. The germline V gene encodes CDR1 MGHDK and CDR2 SYGVNS. This CDR3 region has 16 residues. The V gene end was trimmed by 5 bases and the J gene end by 0 bases; junction bases not matched to a gene: 3. CDR3 residues: CASSTTGGSGANVLTF. The CDR3 coding sequence is TGTGCCAGCAGTACCACAGGGGGCTCTGGGGCCAACGTCCTGACTTTC.

The chain combines TRBV10-3 with TRBJ1-4; 8 bases match TRBD1. In germline, CDR1 is ENHRY, CDR2 SYGVKD. Trimming cost V 6 bases and J 7 bases; bases outside gene matches: 10. This CDR3 is built from 15 residues. This chain's CDR3 is CAISGQGGGGEKLFF. For the CDR3, the DNA is TGTGCCATCAGCGGACAGGGAGGTGGTGGTGAAAAACTGTTTTTT.

The chain recombines TRBV18 with TRBJ2-7; D perhaps matches TRBD1 (5 bases). Trimming left V 1 base short and J 6 bases short, with 16 bases between. Germline V lookup: CDR1 KGHSH, CDR2 LQKENI. The CDR3 covers 15 residues. The CDR3 bases are TGTGCCAGCTCACCACGGTCCCAGGAAAGGGGCGAGCAGTACTTC. It specifies CASSPRSQERGEQYF. Full variable domain (remainder filled in from reference TRBV18 and TRBJ2-7): NAGVMQNPRHLVRRRGQEARLRCSPMKGHSHVYWYRQLPEEGLKFMVYLQKENIIDESGMPKERFSAEFPKEGPSILRIQQVVRGDSAAYFCASSPRSQERGEQYFGPGTRLTVT.

The V gene is TRBV10-3, the J gene TRBJ2-5; TRBD1 matches at 7 bases. Germline loops: CDR1 ENHRY, CDR2 SYGVKD. The CDR3 is 16 residues long. J lost 5 bases, V lost 0 bases, and 9 bases had no gene match. CDR3 region: CAISESRDRVDETQYF. CDR3 coding DNA: TGTGCCATCAGTGAGTCAAGAGACAGGGTGGACGAGACCCAGTACTTC.

The rearrangement uses TRBV7-6 and TRBJ2-3, with TRBD2 matching over 8 bases. CDR1 and CDR2 (germline): SGHVS, FNYEAQ. V gave up 2 bases and J gave up 4 bases; unmatched junction bases: 5. The CDR3 is made up of 15 amino acids. The CDR3 here is CASSLNGRAPDTQYF. In DNA form, the CDR3 reads TGTGCCAGCAGCTTAAACGGGAGGGCCCCAGATACGCAGTATTTT.

The chain joins TRBV4-3 to TRBJ2-7; TRBD1 matches at 8 bases. After removal of 6 bases from V and 6 bases from J, the junction contained 4 bases not matched to a gene. The CDR3 has 12 residues. Germline CDR1 LGHNA, CDR2 YSLEER. CDR3 sequence: CASRRTGGEQYF. DNA for the CDR3: TGCGCCAGCAGACGTACAGGGGGCGAGCAGTACTTC.

This chain joins TRBV27 and TRBJ2-7; 7 bases map to TRBD2. After removal of 2 bases from V and 4 bases from J, the junction contained 8 bases not matched to a gene. The length of the CDR3 is 15 residues. Looked up from germline, CDR1 is MNHEY and CDR2 is SMNVEV (reference sequence). This CDR3 reads CASSLRASGVYEQYF. CDR3 coding DNA: TGTGCCAGCAGTTTAAGGGCTAGCGGAGTATACGAGCAGTACTTC.

The chain combines TRBV28 with TRBJ1-2; D unclear. Looked up from germline, CDR1 is MDHEN and CDR2 is SYDVKM. V gave up 6 bases and J gave up 4 bases, with 3 bases separating them. The CDR3 is 10 residues long. The CDR3 reads CASRSYGYTF. CDR3 bases: TGTGCCAGCAGGAGCTATGGCTACACCTTC.

V gene TRBV7-9 combines with J gene TRBJ2-6; TRBD1 matches at 7 bases. Trimming at V came to 6 bases and at J to 2 bases, leaving 4 bases not matched to a gene. CDR1 is SEHNR, CDR2 FQNEAQ, per germline (reference sequence). CDR3 length equals 15 residues. The CDR3 region has the DNA TGTGCCAGCAGTTCTGACAGGGCTGGGGCCAACGTCCTGACTTTC. Its translation: CASSSDRAGANVLTF. The full variable domain, completed using reference TRBV7-9 and TRBJ2-6, is DTGVSQNPRHKITKRGQNVTFRCDPISEHNRLYWYRQTLGQGPEFLTYFQNEAQLEKSRLLSDRFSAERPKGSFSTLEIQRTEQGDSAMYLCASSSDRAGANVLTFGAGSRLTVL.